Sequencing of this T cell receptor beta chain was carried out in a study of blood T cells in healthy people across ages. Each individual donor underwent a draw of about 11 milliliters of peripheral blood. A word on this clonotype: The antigen is unknown.

Study conclusions and caveats: Getting older went along with TCR beta diversity per million T cells dropping roughly linearly. Because sorting was not performed, PBMCs prevented conclusive naive versus antigen-experienced comparison.

A J-beta primer mix and a sample-barcoded 5' primer were used in a second PCR of about 6 to 12 cycles. TCRdb analysed the 5' RACE reads with MiXCR anew, one entry per CDR3 protein. The sample contains around 800,000 distinct CDR3 sequences, less than 70% of which appear only once. The source of this sequence is a man at least 80 years old in good health. The sample taken for sequencing was blood.

The CDR3 region is CASSSSQGGRAGGELFF. The DNA of the CDR3 is TGTGCCAGCAGTTCCTCCCAGGGCGGGAGGGCCGGCGGGGAGCTGTTTTTT. V gene TRBV6-6 combines with J gene TRBJ2-2; 9 nucleotides agree with TRBD2. Germline CDR1 reads MNHNY; CDR2 reads SVGAGI (reference sequence). The CDR3 is 17 amino acids. With 4 bases clipped from V and 7 bases from J, the junction kept 13 bases outside the gene matches.